Each of the 20 T cell receptor beta chains below was sequenced from the same sample in a study of T-cell reconstitution after alpha-beta-depleted transplantation in children. Study-wide findings and caveats: Newly made T cells mostly supplied T-cell counts and diversity one year after transplant.

No cognate antigen is known for these TCRs. Preparation of the TCRbeta library was carried out with unique molecular identifiers. One entry per CDR3 protein results from TCRdb running MiXCR on the PCR reads. The table has 250,000 to 300,000 distinct CDR3 sequences, about 7.3% seen once. The sample consisted of peripheral blood, taken 360 days after TCRalphabeta/CD19-depleted stem cell transplant. The origin of the receptors is a female patient aged 2-9 years who had a stem cell transplant for Fanconi anemia, so the T cells may come from the graft donor.

This clonotype was seen a few times. The chain recombines TRBV6-2 or TRBV6-3 with TRBJ2-3; D might be TRBD2 (6 bases). Germline CDR1 reads MNHEY; CDR2 reads SVGEGT. Between the trimmed V and J ends, which lost 6 bases and 0 bases, there was a span of 13 bases. This CDR3 is 15 amino acids long. The CDR3 DNA reads TGTGCCAGCAGGGCCGGGACTCCTAGCACAGATACGCAGTATTTT. Translated: CASRAGTPSTDTQYF.

The table lists this clonotype with many counts. J is TRBJ2-3 and V is TRBV28; 7 nucleotides agree with TRBD2. The CDR3 has 14 amino acids. CDR1 is MDHEN, CDR2 SYDVKM, per germline. Trimming at V came to 4 bases and at J to 2 bases, leaving 3 bases not matched to a gene. CDR3 region: CASSSRDYTDTQYF. CDR3 in DNA: TGTGCCAGCAGTTCCCGGGACTACACAGATACGCAGTATTTT.

The table lists this clonotype with many counts. The rearrangement uses TRBV7-9 and TRBJ2-7, with D possibly TRBD2 on 6 matching bases. The V gene's germline CDR1 is SEHNR and CDR2 FQNEAQ (reference sequence). CDR3 length: 13 residues. V was cut by 2 bases and J by 6 bases, with 11 bases left in between. This CDR3 reads CASSLNFGGEQYF. In DNA, the CDR3 is TGTGCCAGCAGCTTAAATTTCGGGGGCGAGCAGTACTTC.

This clonotype was observed a handful of times. The chain employs TRBV5-1 and TRBJ2-2; the D gene could be TRBD1 or TRBD2 (5 bases each). Between the trimmed V and J ends, which lost 0 bases and 2 bases, there was a span of 8 bases. In germline, CDR1 is SGHRS, CDR2 YFSETQ. This CDR3 spans 15 amino acids. CDR3 sequence: CASSLVGANTGELFF. DNA for the CDR3: TGCGCCAGCAGCTTGGTCGGGGCTAACACCGGGGAGCTGTTTTTT. The variable domain in full, completed from reference TRBV5-1 and TRBJ2-2, reads KAGVTQTPRYLIKTRGQQVTLSCSPISGHRSVSWYQQTPGQGLQFLFEYFSETQRNKGNFPGRFSGRQFSNSRSEMNVSTLELGDSALYLCASSLVGANTGELFFGEGSRLTVL.

This clonotype was seen at least ten times. This CDR3 reads CASSLPPNEQFF. As DNA, the CDR3 is TGTGCCAGCAGTTTACCGCCTAATGAGCAGTTCTTC. The chain combines TRBV27 with TRBJ2-1, with D uncertain. Deletions cut 2 bases from V and 7 bases from J, with 6 bases between. The CDR3 extends over 12 amino acids. Germline CDR1 is MNHEY and CDR2 is SMNVEV (reference sequence).

V and J are TRBV6-1 and TRBJ1-2, with 10 bases matching TRBD1. The germline gives CDR1 MNHNS, CDR2 SASEGT. Trimming cost V 6 bases and J 2 bases; bases outside gene matches: 9. The CDR3 loop spans 16 amino acids. The DNA of the CDR3 is TGTGCCAGCAGGCGAAGGGGGGGACAGGGGAACTATGGCTACACCTTC. Translating gives CASRRRGGQGNYGYTF.

This clonotype was found many times. The J gene is TRBJ2-5, the V gene TRBV12-3 or TRBV12-4, with a tentative D call TRBD2 (7 bases). This CDR3 is 13 amino acids long. Trimming took off 3 bases at V and 6 bases at J, with 11 bases between the two ends. The CDR3 region has the DNA TGTGCCAGCAGTTTGGGGGGGGCGAAGACCCAGTACTTC. It yields the protein CASSLGGAKTQYF.

This clonotype was observed a few times. The chain is built from TRBV5-1 and TRBJ2-7, with D possibly matching TRBD1 (6 bases). Germline V gene sequence: CDR1 SGHRS, CDR2 YFSETQ. Trimming pared 2 bases from V and 6 bases from J, leaving 18 bases between. The CDR3 contains 15 residues. CDR3 coding DNA: TGCGCCAGCAGCTTAAGGACAGTCGCAAGGGGCGAGCAGTACTTC. It yields the protein CASSLRTVARGEQYF. Filled out from reference TRBV5-1 and TRBJ2-7, the complete variable domain reads KAGVTQTPRYLIKTRGQQVTLSCSPISGHRSVSWYQQTPGQGLQFLFEYFSETQRNKGNFPGRFSGRQFSNSRSEMNVSTLELGDSALYLCASSLRTVARGEQYFGPGTRLTVT.

In its sample, this clonotype was seen many times. The chain has TRBV25-1 and TRBJ2-7; TRBD1 is a possible D gene (6 bases). The CDR3 is 12 residues long. V was pared by 2 bases and J by 5 bases, with 7 bases between. CDR1 and CDR2 (germline): MGHDK, SYGVNS. The CDR3 region is CASSEPGDEQYF. The CDR3 DNA is TGTGCCAGCAGTGAACCAGGGGACGAGCAGTACTTC.

V is TRBV20-1 and J is TRBJ1-6; no clear D. V was pared by 3 bases and J by 5 bases, with 11 bases between. The CDR3 covers 14 residues. Germline loops: CDR1 DFQATT, CDR2 SNEGSKA (reference sequence). Here the CDR3 DNA reads TGCAGTGCTAGGCTGGCAAGGGATAATTCACCCCTCCACTTT. Translation gives CSARLARDNSPLHF.

Ten or more counts support this clonotype. This chain links TRBV6-5 with TRBJ2-1; D is ambiguous. Germline CDR1 MNHEY, CDR2 SVGAGI. V lost 1 base and J 3 bases, leaving 7 bases between the germline ends. The CDR3 sequence is 14 residues long. The chain's CDR3 is CASSYWRNYNEQFF. The CDR3 nucleotides are TGTGCCAGCAGTTACTGGCGGAACTACAATGAGCAGTTCTTC.

This clonotype was observed a few times. The CDR3 region has the DNA TGTGCCAGCAGCTCAGGGACAGCGGTTATCGCTGAAGCTTTCTTT. This codes for CASSSGTAVIAEAFF. The J gene is TRBJ1-1, the V gene TRBV7-9, with TRBD1 matching over 7 bases. The germline V gene has CDR1 SEHNR and CDR2 FQNEAQ (reference sequence). J was trimmed by 6 bases and V by 4 bases; bases with no gene match: 11. CDR3 size: 15 residues.

This clonotype was seen more than once but under ten times. The J gene is TRBJ1-1, the V gene TRBV6-7; D gene unclear. TRBV6-7 is identified as an open reading frame with a role that is uncertain. This CDR3 has 15 residues. Trimming left V 1 base short and J 1 base short, with 10 bases between. The CDR3 DNA is TGTGCCAGCAGTTACTTCCCAGGCGAGAACACTGAAGCTTTCTTT. Protein product: CASSYFPGENTEAFF.

This clonotype was recorded at least ten times. V usage is TRBV20-1 and J usage is TRBJ2-4, with TRBD1 matching 8 bases. The CDR3 has 14 residues. CDR1 DFQATT and CDR2 SNEGSKA come from the germline V gene (reference sequence). J gave up 6 bases and V 6 bases, and 10 bases lay outside the gene matches. This chain's CDR3 is CSAETRDRTNIQYF. CDR3 DNA sequence: TGCAGTGCAGAGACTCGGGACAGGACAAACATTCAGTACTTC.

In its sample, this clonotype was seen many times. The gene calls are TRBV7-2 and TRBJ2-7; D gene uncertain. The V end was cut by 1 base, the J end by 3 bases, with 7 bases between. Germline V gene data show CDR1 as SGHTA and CDR2 as FQGNSA. The CDR3 is 13 amino acids. CDR3 nucleotide sequence: TGTGCCAGCAGCTTAGGGACCCTCTACGAGCAGTACTTC. Protein product: CASSLGTLYEQYF.

This clonotype was counted a few times. The chain links TRBV7-2 to TRBJ1-1, with no clear D. CDR3 length: 12 residues. V lost 4 bases and J lost 6, with 9 bases in between. In germline, CDR1 is SGHTA, CDR2 FQGNSA. DNA for the CDR3: TGTGCCAGCAGCTCTAGTTGGCCTGAAGCTTTCTTT. It specifies CASSSSWPEAFF.

This clonotype has just a few counts. The chain joins TRBV5-1 to TRBJ1-1; the D is unclear. Trimming left V 6 bases short and J 13 bases short, with 16 bases between. CDR1 and CDR2 (germline): SGHRS, YFSETQ. The CDR3 is 11 amino acids. The CDR3 nucleotides read TGCGCCAGCACCAGCGGGGAGGTGGTTTTCTTT. This codes for CASTSGEVVFF.

This chain joins TRBV27 and TRBJ1-5; D perhaps matches TRBD1 (5 bases). The V end was cut by 7 bases, the J end by 3 bases, with 10 bases between. The CDR3 totals 13 residues. Looked up from germline, CDR1 is MNHEY and CDR2 is SMNVEV (reference sequence). DNA for the CDR3: TGTGCCAGCACGACAGCTTACAATCAGCCCCAGCATTTT. Translated, it gives CASTTAYNQPQHF.

The rearrangement uses TRBV3-1 and TRBJ2-7; 8 bases fit TRBD2. The CDR3 covers 14 residues. Unmatched junction bases numbered 7, after V lost 6 bases and J lost 3 bases. Germline CDR1 reads LGHDT; CDR2 reads YNNKEL (reference sequence). DNA for the CDR3: TGTGCCAGCAGACACAGCGGGAGCAACTACGAGCAGTACTTC. This encodes CASRHSGSNYEQYF.

This clonotype was seen ten or more times. The rearrangement links TRBV5-4 to TRBJ2-5; 8 bases line up with TRBD2. The CDR3 sequence is 16 residues long. V lost 0 bases, J lost 5 bases, and 9 bases stayed unmatched. Looked up from germline, CDR1 is SGHNT and CDR2 is YYREEE (reference sequence). The CDR3 DNA follows: TGTGCCAGCAGCTTGGCTGGACTAGCAGTTAAGGAGACCCAGTACTTC. Its translation is CASSLAGLAVKETQYF.